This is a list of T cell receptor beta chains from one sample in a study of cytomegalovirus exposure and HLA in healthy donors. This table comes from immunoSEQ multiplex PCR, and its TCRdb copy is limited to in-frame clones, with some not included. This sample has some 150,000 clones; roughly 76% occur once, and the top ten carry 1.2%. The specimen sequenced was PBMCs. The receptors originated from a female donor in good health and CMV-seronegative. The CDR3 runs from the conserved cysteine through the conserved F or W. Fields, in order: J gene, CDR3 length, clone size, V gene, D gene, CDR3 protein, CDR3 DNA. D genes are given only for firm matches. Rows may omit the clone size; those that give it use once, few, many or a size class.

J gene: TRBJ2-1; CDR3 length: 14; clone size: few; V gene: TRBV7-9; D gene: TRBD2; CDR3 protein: CGSERGVSYNEQFF; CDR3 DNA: TGTGGTTCGGAGCGGGGGGTCTCTTACAATGAGCAGTTCTTC
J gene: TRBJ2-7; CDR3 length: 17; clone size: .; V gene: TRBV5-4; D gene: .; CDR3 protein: CASRRTPSLTAYDEQYF; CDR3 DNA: TGTGCCAGCAGGCGTACCCCTTCTCTGACAGCCTATGACGAGCAGTACTTC
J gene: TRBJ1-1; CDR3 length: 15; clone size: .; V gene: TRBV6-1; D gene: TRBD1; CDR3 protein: CASRTDRDRNTEAFF; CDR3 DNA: TGTGCCAGCAGGACCGACAGGGACCGGAACACTGAAGCTTTCTTT
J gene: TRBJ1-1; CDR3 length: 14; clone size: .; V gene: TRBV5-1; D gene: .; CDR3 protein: CASSLDTTNTEAFF; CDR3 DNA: TGCGCCAGCAGCTTGGACACAACAAACACTGAAGCTTTCTTT
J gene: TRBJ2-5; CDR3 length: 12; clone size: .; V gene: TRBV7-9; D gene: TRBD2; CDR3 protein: CASALAEETQYF; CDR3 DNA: TGTGCCAGCGCGCTAGCGGAAGAGACCCAGTACTTC
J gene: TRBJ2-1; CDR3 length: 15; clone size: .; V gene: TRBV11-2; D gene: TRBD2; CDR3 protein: CASSLGLAGVNEQFF; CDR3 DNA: TGTGCCAGCAGCTTAGGCCTAGCGGGAGTCAATGAGCAGTTCTTC
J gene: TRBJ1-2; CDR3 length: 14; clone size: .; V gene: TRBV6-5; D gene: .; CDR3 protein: CASSYRGGYYGYTF; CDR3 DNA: TGTGCCAGCAGTTACCGGGGGGGGTACTATGGCTACACCTTC
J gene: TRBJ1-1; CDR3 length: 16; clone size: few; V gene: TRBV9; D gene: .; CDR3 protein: CASSVHRGGMNTEAFF; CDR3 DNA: TGTGCCAGCAGCGTCCATCGGGGGGGTATGAACACTGAAGCTTTCTTT
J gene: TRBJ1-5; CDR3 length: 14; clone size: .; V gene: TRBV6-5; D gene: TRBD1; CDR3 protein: CASRTGGSNQPQHF; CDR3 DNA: TGTGCCAGCAGGACAGGGGGTAGCAATCAGCCCCAGCATTTT
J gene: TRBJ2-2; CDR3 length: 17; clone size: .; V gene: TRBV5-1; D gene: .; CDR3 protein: CASSLVGSRGADGELFF; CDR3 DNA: TGCGCCAGCAGCTTGGTTGGGAGTCGGGGAGCTGACGGGGAGCTGTTTTTT
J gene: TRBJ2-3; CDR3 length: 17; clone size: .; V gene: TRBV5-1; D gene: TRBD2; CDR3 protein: CASSPGGLAGAKDTQYF; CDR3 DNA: TGCGCCAGCAGCCCGGGAGGACTAGCGGGAGCAAAAGATACGCAGTATTTT
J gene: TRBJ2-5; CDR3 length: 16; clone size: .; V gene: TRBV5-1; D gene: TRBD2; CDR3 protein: CASSLGLAGTQETQYF; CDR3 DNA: TGCGCCAGCAGCCTAGGACTAGCGGGTACACAAGAGACCCAGTACTTC
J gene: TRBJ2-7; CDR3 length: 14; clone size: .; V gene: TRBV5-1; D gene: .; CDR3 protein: CASSLEGQRYEQYF; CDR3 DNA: TGCGCCAGCAGCTTGGAAGGACAGCGTTACGAGCAGTACTTC
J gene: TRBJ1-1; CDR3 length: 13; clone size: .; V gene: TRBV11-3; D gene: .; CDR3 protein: CASSLDRVTEAFF; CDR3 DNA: TGTGCCAGCAGCTTAGACAGGGTAACTGAAGCTTTCTTT
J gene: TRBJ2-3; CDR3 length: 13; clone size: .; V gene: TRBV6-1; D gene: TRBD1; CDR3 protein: CASRQGGTDTQYF; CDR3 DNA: TGTGCCAGCCGACAGGGTGGGACAGATACGCAGTATTTT
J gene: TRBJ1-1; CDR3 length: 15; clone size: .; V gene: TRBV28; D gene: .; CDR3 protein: CASATQWGENTEAFF; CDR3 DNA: TGTGCCAGCGCTACGCAATGGGGGGAGAACACTGAAGCTTTCTTT
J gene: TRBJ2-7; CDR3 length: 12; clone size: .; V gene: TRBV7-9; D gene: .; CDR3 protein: CASSWTSNEQYF; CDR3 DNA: TGTGCCAGCAGCTGGACTTCCAACGAGCAGTACTTC
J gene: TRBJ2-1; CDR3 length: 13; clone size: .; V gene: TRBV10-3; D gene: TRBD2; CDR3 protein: CAIGLAGVNEQFF; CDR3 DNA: TGTGCCATCGGACTAGCGGGAGTCAATGAGCAGTTCTTC
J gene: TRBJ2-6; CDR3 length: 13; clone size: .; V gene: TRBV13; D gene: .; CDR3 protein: CASSLAGANVLTF; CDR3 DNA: TGTGCCAGCAGCTTAGCGGGGGCCAACGTCCTGACTTTC
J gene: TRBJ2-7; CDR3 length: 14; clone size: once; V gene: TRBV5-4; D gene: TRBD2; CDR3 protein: CASSWPGTTYEQYF; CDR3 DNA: TGTGCCAGCAGCTGGCCCGGGACTACCTACGAGCAGTACTTC
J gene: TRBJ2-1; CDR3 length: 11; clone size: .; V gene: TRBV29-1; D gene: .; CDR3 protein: CSVIRGFEQFF; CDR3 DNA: TGCAGCGTCATCAGGGGTTTTGAGCAGTTCTTC
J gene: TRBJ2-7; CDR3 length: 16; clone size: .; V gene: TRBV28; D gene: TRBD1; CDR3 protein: CASSPLPGQALYEQYF; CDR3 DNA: TGTGCCAGCAGTCCCCTCCCGGGACAGGCGCTCTACGAGCAGTACTTC
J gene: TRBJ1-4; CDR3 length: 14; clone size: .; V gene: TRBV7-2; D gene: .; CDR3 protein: CASSLGPGREKLFF; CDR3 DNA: TGTGCCAGCAGCTTAGGGCCAGGAAGGGAAAAACTGTTTTTT
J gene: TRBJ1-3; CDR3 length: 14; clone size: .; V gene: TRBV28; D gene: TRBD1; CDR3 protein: CASSRRGPGNTIYF; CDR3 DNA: TGTGCCAGCAGTCGCAGGGGGCCTGGAAACACCATATATTTT
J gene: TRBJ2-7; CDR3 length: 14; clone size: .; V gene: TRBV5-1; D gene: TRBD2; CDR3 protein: CASSSSGSTDEQYF; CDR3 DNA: TGCGCCAGCAGCTCTAGCGGGAGTACAGACGAGCAGTACTTC
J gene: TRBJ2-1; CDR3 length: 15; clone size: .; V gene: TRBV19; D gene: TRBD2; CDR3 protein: CASSPGTIQYNEQFF; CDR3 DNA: TGTGCCAGTAGTCCCGGGACTATACAATACAATGAGCAGTTCTTC
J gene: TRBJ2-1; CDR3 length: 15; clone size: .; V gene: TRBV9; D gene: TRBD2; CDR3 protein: CASSVGSGRGNEQFF; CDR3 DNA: TGTGCCAGCAGCGTAGGGAGCGGGAGGGGGAATGAGCAGTTCTTC
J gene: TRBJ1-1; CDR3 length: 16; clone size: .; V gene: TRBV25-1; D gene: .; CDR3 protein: CASSGFPGTMNTEAFF; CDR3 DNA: TGTGCCAGCAGTGGATTCCCCGGGACAATGAACACTGAAGCTTTCTTT
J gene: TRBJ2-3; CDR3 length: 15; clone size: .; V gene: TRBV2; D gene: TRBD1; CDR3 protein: CASSEGAGGSDTQYF; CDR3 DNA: TGTGCCAGCAGTGAAGGGGCAGGGGGCTCAGATACGCAGTATTTT
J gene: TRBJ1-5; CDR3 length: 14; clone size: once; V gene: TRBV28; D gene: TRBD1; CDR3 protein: CASVLGTGYQPQHF; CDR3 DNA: TGTGCCAGCGTCCTCGGGACAGGGTATCAGCCCCAGCATTTT
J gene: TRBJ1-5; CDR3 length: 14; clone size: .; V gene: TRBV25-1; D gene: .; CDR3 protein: CASSEYGGNQPQHF; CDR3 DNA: TGTGCCAGCAGTGAATATGGAGGGAATCAGCCCCAGCATTTT
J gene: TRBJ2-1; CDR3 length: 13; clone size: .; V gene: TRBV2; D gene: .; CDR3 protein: CASRRTPYNEQFF; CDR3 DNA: TGTGCCAGCCGAAGGACACCCTACAATGAGCAGTTCTTC
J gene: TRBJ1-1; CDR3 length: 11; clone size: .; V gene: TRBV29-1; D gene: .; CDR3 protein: CSVNYNTEAFF; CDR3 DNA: TGCAGCGTTAACTATAACACTGAAGCTTTCTTT
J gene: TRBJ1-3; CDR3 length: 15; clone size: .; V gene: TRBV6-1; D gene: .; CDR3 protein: CASRYITSSGNTIYF; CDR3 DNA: TGTGCCAGCAGATATATTACTAGCTCTGGAAACACCATATATTTT
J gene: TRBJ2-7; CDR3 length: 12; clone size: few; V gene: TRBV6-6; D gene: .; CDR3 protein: CASNTPNYEQYF; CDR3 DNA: TGTGCCAGCAACACGCCGAACTACGAGCAGTACTTC
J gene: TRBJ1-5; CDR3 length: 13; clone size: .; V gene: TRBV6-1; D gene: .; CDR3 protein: CASGGGENQPQHF; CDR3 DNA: TGTGCCAGCGGAGGAGGGGAAAATCAGCCCCAGCATTTT
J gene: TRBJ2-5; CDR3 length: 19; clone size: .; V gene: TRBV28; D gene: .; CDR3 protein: CASSLGRASGLLPVETQYF; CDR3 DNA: TGTGCCAGCAGTTTGGGCAGGGCCTCTGGTCTGCTACCAGTAGAGACCCAGTACTTC
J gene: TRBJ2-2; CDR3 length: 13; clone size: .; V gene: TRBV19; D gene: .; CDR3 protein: CASKEGDTGELFF; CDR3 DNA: TGTGCCAGTAAAGAAGGGGACACCGGGGAGCTGTTTTTT
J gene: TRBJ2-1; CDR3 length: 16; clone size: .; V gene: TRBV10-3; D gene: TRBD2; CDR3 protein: CAIRPGLAGGYNEQFF; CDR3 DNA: TGTGCCATCAGGCCGGGACTAGCGGGAGGATACAATGAGCAGTTCTTC
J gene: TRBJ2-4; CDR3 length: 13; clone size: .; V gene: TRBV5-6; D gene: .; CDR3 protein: CASSGGAANIQYF; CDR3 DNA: TGTGCCAGCAGTGGAGGGGCGGCAAACATTCAGTACTTC
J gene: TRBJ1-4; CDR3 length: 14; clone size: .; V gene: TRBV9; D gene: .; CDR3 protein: CASSVSRGAEKLFF; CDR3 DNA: TGTGCCAGCAGCGTATCTCGGGGGGCTGAAAAACTGTTTTTT
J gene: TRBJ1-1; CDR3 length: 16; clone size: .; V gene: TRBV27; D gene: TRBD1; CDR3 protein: CASSLLGQTRNTEAFF; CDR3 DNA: TGTGCCAGCAGTCTCTTGGGACAGACGAGGAACACTGAAGCTTTCTTT
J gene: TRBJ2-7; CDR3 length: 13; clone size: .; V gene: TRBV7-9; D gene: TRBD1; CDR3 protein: CASSPETGAEQYF; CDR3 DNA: TGTGCCAGCAGCCCCGAGACAGGGGCCGAGCAGTACTTC
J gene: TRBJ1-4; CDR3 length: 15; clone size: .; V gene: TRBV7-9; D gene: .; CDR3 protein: CASSSPGTINEKLFF; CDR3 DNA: TGTGCCAGCAGCTCCCCCGGGACAATAAATGAAAAACTGTTTTTT
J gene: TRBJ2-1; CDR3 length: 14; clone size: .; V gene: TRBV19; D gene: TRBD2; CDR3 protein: CASSSTGGPREQFF; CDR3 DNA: TGTGCCAGTAGTTCTACGGGAGGGCCTAGGGAGCAGTTCTTC
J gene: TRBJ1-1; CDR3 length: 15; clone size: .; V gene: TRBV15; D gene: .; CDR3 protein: CATSILTAPNTEAFF; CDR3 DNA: TGTGCCACCAGCATTCTGACAGCCCCGAACACTGAAGCTTTCTTT
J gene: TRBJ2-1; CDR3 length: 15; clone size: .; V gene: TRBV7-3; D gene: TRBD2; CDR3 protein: CASSLTGGSRDEQFF; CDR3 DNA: TGTGCCAGCAGCTTAACGGGCGGGAGTAGAGATGAGCAGTTCTTC
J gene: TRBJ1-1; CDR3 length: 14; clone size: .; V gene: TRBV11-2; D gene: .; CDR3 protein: CASSLWGGNTEAFF; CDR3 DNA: TGTGCCAGCAGCTTATGGGGGGGGAACACTGAAGCTTTCTTT
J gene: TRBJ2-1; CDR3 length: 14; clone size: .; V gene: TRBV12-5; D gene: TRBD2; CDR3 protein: CASGALAVYNEQFF; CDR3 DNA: TGTGCTAGTGGTGCACTAGCGGTCTACAATGAGCAGTTCTTC
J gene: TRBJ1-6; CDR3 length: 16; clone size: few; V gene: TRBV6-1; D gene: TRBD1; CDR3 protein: CASSEAKGASNSPLHF; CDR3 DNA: TGTGCCAGCAGTGAAGCGAAGGGGGCTTCAAATTCACCCCTCCACTTT
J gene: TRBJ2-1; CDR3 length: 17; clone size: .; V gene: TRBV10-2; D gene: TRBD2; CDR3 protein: CASSESSASGRVGEQFF; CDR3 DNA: TGCGCCAGCAGTGAGTCGTCGGCTAGCGGGAGGGTCGGGGAGCAGTTCTTC
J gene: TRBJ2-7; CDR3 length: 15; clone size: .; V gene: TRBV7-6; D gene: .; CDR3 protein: CASSSAGLFTYEQYF; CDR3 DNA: TGTGCCAGCAGCTCGGCGGGACTCTTCACCTACGAGCAGTACTTC
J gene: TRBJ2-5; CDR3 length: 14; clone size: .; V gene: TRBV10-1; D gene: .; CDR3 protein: CASSESRVQETQYF; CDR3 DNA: TGCGCCAGCAGTGAGAGCCGCGTACAAGAGACCCAGTACTTC
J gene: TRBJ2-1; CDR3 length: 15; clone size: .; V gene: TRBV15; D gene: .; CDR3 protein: CATSSTGWGYNEQFF; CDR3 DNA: TGTGCCACCAGCAGCACAGGGTGGGGCTACAATGAGCAGTTCTTC
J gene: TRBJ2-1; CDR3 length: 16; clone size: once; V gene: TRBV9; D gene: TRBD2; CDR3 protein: CASSDPAGSAYNEQFF; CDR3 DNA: TGTGCCAGCAGCGACCCAGCGGGATCGGCCTACAATGAGCAGTTCTTC
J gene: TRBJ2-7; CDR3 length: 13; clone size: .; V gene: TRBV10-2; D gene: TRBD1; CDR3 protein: CASSVGTGGEQYF; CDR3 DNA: TGCGCCAGCAGCGTCGGGACAGGGGGCGAGCAGTACTTC
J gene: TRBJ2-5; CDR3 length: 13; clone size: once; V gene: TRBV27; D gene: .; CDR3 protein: CASSFGAKETQYF; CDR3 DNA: TGTGCCAGCAGTTTTGGGGCTAAAGAGACCCAGTACTTC
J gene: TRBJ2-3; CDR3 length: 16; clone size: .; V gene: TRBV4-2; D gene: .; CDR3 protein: CASSQDLNQATDTQYF; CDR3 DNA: TGTGCCAGCAGCCAAGATCTAAATCAGGCCACAGATACGCAGTATTTT
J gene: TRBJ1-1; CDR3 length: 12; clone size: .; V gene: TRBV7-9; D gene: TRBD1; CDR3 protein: CASSLGTGEAFF; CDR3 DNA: TGTGCCAGCAGCTTAGGGACAGGTGAAGCTTTCTTT
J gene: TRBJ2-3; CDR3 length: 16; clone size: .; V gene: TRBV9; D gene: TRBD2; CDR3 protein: CASSPITSGNADTQYF; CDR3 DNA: TGTGCCAGCAGCCCTATAACTAGCGGGAATGCAGATACGCAGTATTTT